The clone carrying this T cell receptor (beta chain) occurred a few times. Measured with immunoSEQ multiplex PCR; TCRdb has only the in-frame clones, and not every one. This repertoire shows 9,500 to 10,000 clones, 25% to 30% found once; its top ten account for 5% to 7.5%. Plating combined roughly 200,000 CFSE-labeled responder cells with roughly 200,000 irradiated, violet-dye-labeled stimulator cells. Following the reaction, CD3+CD4+ and CD3+CD8+ responders that were proliferating and CFSE-low underwent sorting. The data stem from a study of graft-versus-host responses after intestinal transplantation. This clonotype was obtained from a human patient who received an intestinal transplant. This sample comprised alloreactive CD8+ T cells from a mixed lymphocyte reaction culture, obtained before intestinal transplant. Stated subset: CFSE-low proliferating T cells sorted from roughly six-day pre-transplant mixed lymphocyte reaction (GvH or HvG direction).

CDR3 coding DNA: TGCAGCGTTGGGGTCGGACAGACGAACACTGAAGCTTTCTTT. Its translation: CSVGVGQTNTEAFF. The chain couples TRBV29-1 to TRBJ1-1; maybe TRBD1 (6 bases). The CDR3 length is 14 residues. CDR1 is SQVTM, CDR2 ANQGSEA, per germline. The ends were cut back, 4 bases at V and 1 base at J, with 13 bases in the middle.